The present TCR beta chain was sequenced within a study of T cell repertoires in cytomegalovirus infection. Study-level information: Matching HLA type, along with CMV infection, was indicated by public TCR beta signatures.

Of note for this clonotype: What it binds is unknown.

Trimming cost V 3 bases and J 1 base, with 16 bases left between them. CDR3 length: 16 residues. One entry per CDR3 protein, called by TCRdb with MiXCR from the reads. Altogether 680,000 or so distinct CDR3 sequences are present, 35% being singletons, with the ten largest covering roughly 2.8%. Study results and caveats: Identification of carriers of CMV plus the relevant HLA was achieved through cumulative public TCR beta family frequency. In two of eight donors, the top clonotype was HLA-C-restricted CMV-specific.

This TCR derives from a human donor in good health (CMV status not recorded). Some clones in this sample may be carry-over from other donors' samples. The rearrangement joins TRBV12-3 or TRBV12-4 to TRBJ2-7, with D perhaps TRBD2 (5 bases). Sequencing was performed on PBMCs. As DNA, the CDR3 is TGTGCCAGCAGTTTTGACCGCGGAGCGGAGTCCTACGAGCAGTACTTC. Protein sequence: CASSFDRGAESYEQYF.